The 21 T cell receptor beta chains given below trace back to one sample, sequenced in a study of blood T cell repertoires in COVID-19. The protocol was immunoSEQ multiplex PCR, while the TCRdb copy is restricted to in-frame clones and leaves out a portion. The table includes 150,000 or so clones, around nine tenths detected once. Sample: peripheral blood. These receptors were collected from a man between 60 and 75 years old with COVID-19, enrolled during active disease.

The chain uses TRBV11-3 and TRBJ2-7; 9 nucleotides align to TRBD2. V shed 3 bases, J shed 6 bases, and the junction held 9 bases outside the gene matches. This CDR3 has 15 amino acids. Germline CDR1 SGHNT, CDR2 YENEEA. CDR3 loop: CASSFVLAGWGEQYF. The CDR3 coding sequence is TGTGCCAGCAGCTTCGTTCTAGCGGGATGGGGCGAGCAGTACTTC.

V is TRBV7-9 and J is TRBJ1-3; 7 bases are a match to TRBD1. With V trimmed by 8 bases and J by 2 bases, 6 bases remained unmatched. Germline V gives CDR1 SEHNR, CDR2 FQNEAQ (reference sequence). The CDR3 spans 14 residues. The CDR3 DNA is TGTGCCAGCGACTGGACAGGCACTGGAAACACCATATATTTT. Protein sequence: CASDWTGTGNTIYF. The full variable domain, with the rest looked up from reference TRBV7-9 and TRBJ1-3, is DTGVSQNPRHKITKRGQNVTFRCDPISEHNRLYWYRQTLGQGPEFLTYFQNEAQLEKSRLLSDRFSAERPKGSFSTLEIQRTEQGDSAMYLCASDWTGTGNTIYFGEGSWLTVV.

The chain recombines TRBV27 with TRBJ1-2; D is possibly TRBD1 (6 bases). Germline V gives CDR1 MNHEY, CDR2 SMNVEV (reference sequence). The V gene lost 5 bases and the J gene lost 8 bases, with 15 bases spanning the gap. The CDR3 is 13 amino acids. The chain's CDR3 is CASSAIQGRGYTF. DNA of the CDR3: TGTGCCAGCAGTGCCATACAGGGCAGGGGCTACACCTTC.

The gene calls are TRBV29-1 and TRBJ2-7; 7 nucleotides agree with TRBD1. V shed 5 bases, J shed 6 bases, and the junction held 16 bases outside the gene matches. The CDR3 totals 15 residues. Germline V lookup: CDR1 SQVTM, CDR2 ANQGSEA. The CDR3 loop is CSVKDRQVLLLEQYF. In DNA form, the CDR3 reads TGCAGCGTTAAGGACAGGCAGGTCCTACTACTCGAGCAGTACTTC.

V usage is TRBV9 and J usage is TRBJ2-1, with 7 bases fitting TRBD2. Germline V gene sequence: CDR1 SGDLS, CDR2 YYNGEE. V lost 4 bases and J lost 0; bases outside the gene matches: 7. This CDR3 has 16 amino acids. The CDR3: CASSLRGRSSYNEQFF. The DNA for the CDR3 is TGTGCCAGCAGCTTACGCGGGAGAAGCTCCTACAATGAGCAGTTCTTC.

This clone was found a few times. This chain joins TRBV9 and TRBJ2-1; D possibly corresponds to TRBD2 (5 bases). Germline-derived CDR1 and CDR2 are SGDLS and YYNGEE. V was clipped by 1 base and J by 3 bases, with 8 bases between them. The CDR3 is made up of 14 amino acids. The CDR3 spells CASSVRDYYNEQFF. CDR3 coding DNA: TGTGCCAGCAGCGTACGGGATTACTACAATGAGCAGTTCTTC.

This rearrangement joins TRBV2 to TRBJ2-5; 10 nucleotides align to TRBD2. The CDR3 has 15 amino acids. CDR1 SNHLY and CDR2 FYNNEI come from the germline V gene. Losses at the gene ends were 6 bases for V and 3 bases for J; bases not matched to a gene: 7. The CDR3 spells CASRFRLAGEETQYF. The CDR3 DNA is TGTGCCAGCAGGTTCAGGCTAGCGGGAGAAGAGACCCAGTACTTC.

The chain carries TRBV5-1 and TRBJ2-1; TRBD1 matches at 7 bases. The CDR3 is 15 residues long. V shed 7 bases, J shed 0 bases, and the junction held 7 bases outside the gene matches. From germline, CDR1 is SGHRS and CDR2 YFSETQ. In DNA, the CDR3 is TGCGCCAGCGGCAGACAGGGCGGCTCCTACAATGAGCAGTTCTTC. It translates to CASGRQGGSYNEQFF.

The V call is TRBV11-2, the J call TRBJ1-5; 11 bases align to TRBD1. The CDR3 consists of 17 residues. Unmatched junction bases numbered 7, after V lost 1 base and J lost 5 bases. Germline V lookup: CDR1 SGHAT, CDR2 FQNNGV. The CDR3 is CASSLGVGTGGDQPQHF. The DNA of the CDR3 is TGTGCCAGCAGCTTAGGGGTAGGGACAGGGGGAGATCAGCCCCAGCATTTT.

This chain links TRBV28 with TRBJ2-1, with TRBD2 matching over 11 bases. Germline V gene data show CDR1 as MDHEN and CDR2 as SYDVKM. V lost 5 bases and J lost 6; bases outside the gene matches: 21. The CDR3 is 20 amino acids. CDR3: CASSLPSLLTGTSGLNEQFF. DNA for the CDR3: TGTGCCAGCAGTCTTCCCTCATTACTAACCGGGACTAGCGGTCTCAATGAGCAGTTCTTC.

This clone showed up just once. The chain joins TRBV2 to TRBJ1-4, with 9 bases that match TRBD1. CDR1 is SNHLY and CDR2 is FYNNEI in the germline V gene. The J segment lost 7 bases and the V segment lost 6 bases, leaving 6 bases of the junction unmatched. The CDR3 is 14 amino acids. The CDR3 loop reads CASRIQGAGEKLFF. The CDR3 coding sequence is TGTGCCAGCAGAATACAGGGGGCGGGTGAAAAACTGTTTTTT. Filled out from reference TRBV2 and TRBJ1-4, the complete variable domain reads EPEVTQTPSHQVTQMGQEVILRCVPISNHLYFYWYRQILGQKVEFLVSFYNNEISEKSEIFDDQFSVERPDGSNFTLKIRSTKLEDSAMYFCASRIQGAGEKLFFGSGTQLSVL.

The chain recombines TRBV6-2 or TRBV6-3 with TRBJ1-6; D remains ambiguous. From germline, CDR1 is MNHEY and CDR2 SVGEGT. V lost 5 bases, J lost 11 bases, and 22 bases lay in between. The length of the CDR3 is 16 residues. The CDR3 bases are TGTGCCAGCAGTACAAACCTCCAGACCGCAGGTCCACCCCTCCACTTT. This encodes CASSTNLQTAGPPLHF.

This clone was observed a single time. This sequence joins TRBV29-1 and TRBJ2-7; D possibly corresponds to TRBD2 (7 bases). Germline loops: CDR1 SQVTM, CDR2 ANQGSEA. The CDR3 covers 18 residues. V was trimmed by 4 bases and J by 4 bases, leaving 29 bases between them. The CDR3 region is CSVGRELSGGATVYEQYF. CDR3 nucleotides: TGCAGCGTTGGTCGGGAGTTATCTGGGGGGGCCACGGTATACGAGCAGTACTTC.

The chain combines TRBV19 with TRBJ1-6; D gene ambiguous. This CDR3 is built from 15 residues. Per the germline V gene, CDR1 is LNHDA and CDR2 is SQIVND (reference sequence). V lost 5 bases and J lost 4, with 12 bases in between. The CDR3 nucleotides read TGTGCCAGTAGTGAAACCGAAGCATATAATTCACCCCTCCACTTT. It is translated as CASSETEAYNSPLHF.

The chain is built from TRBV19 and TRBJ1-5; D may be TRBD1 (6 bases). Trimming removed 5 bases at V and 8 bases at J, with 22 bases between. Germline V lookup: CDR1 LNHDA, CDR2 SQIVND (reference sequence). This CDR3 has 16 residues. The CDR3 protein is CASSDYMQGRVEPQHF. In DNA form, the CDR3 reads TGTGCCAGTAGTGATTATATGCAGGGGCGTGTTGAGCCCCAGCATTTT.

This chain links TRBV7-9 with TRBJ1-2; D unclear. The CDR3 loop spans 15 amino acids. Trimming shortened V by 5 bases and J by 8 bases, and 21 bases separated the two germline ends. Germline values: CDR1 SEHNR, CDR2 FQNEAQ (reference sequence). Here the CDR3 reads CASSPLGRRGGGYTF. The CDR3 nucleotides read TGTGCCAGCAGCCCTTTAGGCAGAAGAGGTGGCGGCTACACCTTC. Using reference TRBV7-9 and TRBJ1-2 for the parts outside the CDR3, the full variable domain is DTGVSQNPRHKITKRGQNVTFRCDPISEHNRLYWYRQTLGQGPEFLTYFQNEAQLEKSRLLSDRFSAERPKGSFSTLEIQRTEQGDSAMYLCASSPLGRRGGGYTFGSGTRLTVV.

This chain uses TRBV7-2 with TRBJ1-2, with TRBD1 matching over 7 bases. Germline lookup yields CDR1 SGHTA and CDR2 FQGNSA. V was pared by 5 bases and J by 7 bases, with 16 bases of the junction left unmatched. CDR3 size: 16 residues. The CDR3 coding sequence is TGTGCCAGCAGCCCAAGACCCGAGGGGGCGCTGACTGGCTACACCTTC. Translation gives CASSPRPEGALTGYTF.

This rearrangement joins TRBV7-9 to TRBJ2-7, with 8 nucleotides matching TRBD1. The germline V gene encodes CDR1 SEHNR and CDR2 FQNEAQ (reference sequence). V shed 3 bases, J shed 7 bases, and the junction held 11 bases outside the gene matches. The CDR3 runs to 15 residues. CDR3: CASSLGQGASGEQYF. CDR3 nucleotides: TGTGCCAGCAGCTTGGGTCAGGGGGCTTCAGGGGAGCAGTACTTC.

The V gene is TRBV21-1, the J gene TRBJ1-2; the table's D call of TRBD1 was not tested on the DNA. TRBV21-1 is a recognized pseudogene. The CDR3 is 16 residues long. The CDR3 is CASSPLPSRGWRGYTF. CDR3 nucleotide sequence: TGTGCCAGCAGCCCTTTGCCCAGCAGGGGTTGGCGTGGCTACACCTTC.

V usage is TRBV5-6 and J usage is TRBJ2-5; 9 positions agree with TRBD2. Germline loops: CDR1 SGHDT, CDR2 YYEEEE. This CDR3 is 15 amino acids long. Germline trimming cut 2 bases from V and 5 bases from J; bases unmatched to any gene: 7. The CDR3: CASSFGGRALETQYF. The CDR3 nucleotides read TGTGCCAGCAGCTTCGGCGGGAGGGCCCTGGAGACCCAGTACTTC.

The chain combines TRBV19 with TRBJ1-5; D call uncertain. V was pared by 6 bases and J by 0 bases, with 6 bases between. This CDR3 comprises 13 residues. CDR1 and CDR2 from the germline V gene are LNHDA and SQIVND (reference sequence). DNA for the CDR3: TGTGCCAGTAGAACCTATAGCAATCAGCCCCAGCATTTT. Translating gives CASRTYSNQPQHF.